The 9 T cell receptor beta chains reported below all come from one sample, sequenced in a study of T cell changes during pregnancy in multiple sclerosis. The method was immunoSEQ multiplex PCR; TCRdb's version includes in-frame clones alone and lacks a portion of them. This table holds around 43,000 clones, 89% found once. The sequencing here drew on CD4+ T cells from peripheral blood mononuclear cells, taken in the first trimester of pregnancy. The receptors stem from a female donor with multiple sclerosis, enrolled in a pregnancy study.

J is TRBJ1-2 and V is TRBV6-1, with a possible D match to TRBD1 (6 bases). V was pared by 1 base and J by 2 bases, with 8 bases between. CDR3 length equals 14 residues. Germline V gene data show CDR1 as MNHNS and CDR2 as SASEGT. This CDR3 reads CASSEVGGNYGYTF. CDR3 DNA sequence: TGTGCCAGCAGTGAAGTTGGGGGCAACTATGGCTACACCTTC.

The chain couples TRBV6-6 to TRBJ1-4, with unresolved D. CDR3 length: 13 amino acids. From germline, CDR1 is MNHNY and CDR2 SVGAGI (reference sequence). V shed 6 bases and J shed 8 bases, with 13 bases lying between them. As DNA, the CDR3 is TGTGCCAGCAGCCCCGGGAGGGAGGAAAAACTGTTTTTT. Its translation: CASSPGREEKLFF.

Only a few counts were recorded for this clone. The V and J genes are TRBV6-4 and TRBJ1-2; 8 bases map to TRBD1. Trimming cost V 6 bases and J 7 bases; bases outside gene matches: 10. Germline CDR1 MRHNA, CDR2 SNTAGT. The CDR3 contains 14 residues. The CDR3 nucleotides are TGTGCCAGCAGCCCAAGGACAGGGTACGGTGGCTACACCTTC. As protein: CASSPRTGYGGYTF.

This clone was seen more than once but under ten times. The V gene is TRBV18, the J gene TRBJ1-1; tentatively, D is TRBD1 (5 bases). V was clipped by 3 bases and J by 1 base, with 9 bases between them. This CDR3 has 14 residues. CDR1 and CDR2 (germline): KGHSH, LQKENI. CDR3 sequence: CASSPSGGNTEAFF. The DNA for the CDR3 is TGTGCCAGCTCACCGAGCGGGGGGAACACTGAAGCTTTCTTT.

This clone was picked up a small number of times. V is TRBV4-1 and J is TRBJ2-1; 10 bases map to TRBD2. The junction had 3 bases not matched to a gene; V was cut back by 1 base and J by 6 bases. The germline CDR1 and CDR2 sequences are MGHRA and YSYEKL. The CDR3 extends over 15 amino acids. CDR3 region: CASSQGAGGVNEQFF. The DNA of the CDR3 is TGCGCCAGCAGCCAAGGAGCGGGAGGGGTCAATGAGCAGTTCTTC.

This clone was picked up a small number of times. CDR3 region: CASSWDRDGANVLTF. In nucleotides, the CDR3 is TGTGCCAGCAGCTGGGACAGGGATGGGGCCAACGTCCTGACTTTC. The chain carries TRBV7-9 and TRBJ2-6, with 9 bases aligning to TRBD1. Germline loops: CDR1 SEHNR, CDR2 FQNEAQ (reference sequence). The CDR3 length is 15 residues. Trimming took 4 bases from V and 3 from J; bases not matched to a gene: 1. The entire variable domain, with the rest obtained from reference TRBV7-9 and TRBJ2-6, is as follows: DTGVSQNPRHKITKRGQNVTFRCDPISEHNRLYWYRQTLGQGPEFLTYFQNEAQLEKSRLLSDRFSAERPKGSFSTLEIQRTEQGDSAMYLCASSWDRDGANVLTFGAGSRLTVL.

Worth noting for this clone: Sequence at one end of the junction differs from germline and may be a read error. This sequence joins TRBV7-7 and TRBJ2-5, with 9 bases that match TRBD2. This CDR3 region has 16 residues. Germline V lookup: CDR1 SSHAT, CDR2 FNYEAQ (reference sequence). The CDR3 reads CASSAGAGGPGETQYF. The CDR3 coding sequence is TGTGCTAGCAGCGCAGGGGCGGGAGGGCCAGGAGAGACCCAGTACTTC.

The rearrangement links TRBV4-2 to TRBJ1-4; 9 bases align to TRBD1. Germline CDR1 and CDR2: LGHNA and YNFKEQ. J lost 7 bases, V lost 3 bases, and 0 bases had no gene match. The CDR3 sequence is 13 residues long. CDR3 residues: CASSQGQGEKLFF. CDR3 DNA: TGTGCCAGCAGCCAGGGACAGGGTGAAAAACTGTTTTTT.

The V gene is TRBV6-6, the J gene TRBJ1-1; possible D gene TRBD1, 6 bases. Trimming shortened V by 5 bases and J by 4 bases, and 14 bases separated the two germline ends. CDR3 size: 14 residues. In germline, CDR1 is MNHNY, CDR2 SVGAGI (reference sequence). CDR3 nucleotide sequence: TGTGCCAGCAGTCTTGACAGGCGCGGCACTGAAGCTTTCTTT. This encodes CASSLDRRGTEAFF.